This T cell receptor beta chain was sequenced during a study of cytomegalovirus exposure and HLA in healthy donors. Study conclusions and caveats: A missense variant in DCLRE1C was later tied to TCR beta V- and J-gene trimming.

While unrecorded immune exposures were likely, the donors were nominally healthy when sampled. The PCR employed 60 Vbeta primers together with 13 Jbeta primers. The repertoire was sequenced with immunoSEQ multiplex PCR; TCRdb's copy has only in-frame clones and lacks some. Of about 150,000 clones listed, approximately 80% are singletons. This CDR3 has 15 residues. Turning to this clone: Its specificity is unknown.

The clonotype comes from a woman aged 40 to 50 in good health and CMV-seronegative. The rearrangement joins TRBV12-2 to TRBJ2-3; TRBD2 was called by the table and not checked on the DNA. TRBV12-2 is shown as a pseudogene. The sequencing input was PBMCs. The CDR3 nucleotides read TGTGCAAGTCGCTTGGCGGGGGCCAACACAGATACGCAGTATTTT. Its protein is CASRLAGANTDTQYF.